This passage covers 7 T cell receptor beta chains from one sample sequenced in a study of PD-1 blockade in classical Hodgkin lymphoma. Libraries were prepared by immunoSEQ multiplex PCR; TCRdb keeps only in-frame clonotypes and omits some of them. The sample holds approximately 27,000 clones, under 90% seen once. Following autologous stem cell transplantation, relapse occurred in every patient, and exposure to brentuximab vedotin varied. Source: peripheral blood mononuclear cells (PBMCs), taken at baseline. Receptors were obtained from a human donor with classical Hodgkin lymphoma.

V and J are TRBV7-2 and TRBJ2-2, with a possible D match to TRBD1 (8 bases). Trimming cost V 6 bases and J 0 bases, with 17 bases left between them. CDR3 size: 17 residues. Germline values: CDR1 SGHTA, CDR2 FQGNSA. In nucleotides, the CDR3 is TGTGCCAGCAGTTCCAGACAGGGGACTACGAACACCGGGGAGCTGTTTTTT. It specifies CASSSRQGTTNTGELFF.

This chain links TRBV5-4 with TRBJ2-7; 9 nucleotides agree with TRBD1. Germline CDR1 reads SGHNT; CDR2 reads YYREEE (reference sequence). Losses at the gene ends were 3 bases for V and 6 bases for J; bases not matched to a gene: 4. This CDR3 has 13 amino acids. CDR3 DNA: TGTGCCAGCAGCTGGGACAGGGACCTCGAGCAGTACTTC. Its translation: CASSWDRDLEQYF.

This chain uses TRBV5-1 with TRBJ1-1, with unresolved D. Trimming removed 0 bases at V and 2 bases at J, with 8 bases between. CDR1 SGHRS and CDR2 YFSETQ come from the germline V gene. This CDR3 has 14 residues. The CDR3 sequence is CASSLAGFNTEAFF. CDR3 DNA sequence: TGCGCCAGCAGCTTGGCGGGGTTTAACACTGAAGCTTTCTTT.

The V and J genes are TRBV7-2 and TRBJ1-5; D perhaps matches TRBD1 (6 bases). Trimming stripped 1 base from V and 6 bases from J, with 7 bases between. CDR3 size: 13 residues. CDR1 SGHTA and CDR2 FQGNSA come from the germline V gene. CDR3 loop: CASSLEDSQPQHF. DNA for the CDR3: TGTGCCAGCAGCTTAGAGGACAGTCAGCCCCAGCATTTT. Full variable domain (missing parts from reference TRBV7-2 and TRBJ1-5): GAGVSQSPSNKVTEKGKDVELRCDPISGHTALYWYRQSLGQGLEFLIYFQGNSAPDKSGLPSDRFSAERTGGSVSTLTIQRTQQEDSAVYLCASSLEDSQPQHFGDGTRLSIL.

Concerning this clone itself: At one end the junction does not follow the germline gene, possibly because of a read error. CDR3 in DNA: TGTGCCAGCAGCCTAGCTCTTCCCGGGGAGCTGTTTTTT. Amino acid sequence: CASSLALPGELFF. The V gene is TRBV7-8, the J gene TRBJ2-2; possibly TRBD2 for D (5 bases). The CDR3 extends over 13 amino acids. Per the germline V gene, CDR1 is SGHVS and CDR2 is FQNEAQ.

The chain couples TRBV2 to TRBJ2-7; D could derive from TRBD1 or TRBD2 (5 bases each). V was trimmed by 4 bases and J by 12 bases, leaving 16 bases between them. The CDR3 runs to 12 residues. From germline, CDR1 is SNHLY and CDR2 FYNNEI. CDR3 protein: CASSGEGLSRYF. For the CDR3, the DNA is TGTGCCAGCAGTGGTGAGGGGTTAAGTAGGTACTTC.

The CDR3: CASSRGGTIMNTEAFF. DNA of the CDR3: TGTGCCAGCAGCCGAGGGGGGACAATAATGAACACTGAAGCTTTCTTT. This chain links TRBV13 with TRBJ1-1, with a weak D call TRBD1 (6 bases). Germline V gene data show CDR1 as PRHDT and CDR2 as FYEKMQ (reference sequence). The germline V and J ends were trimmed by 5 bases and 0 bases, with 16 bases remaining between them. The length of the CDR3 is 16 residues. Together with reference TRBV13 and TRBJ1-1, the CDR3 gives the full variable domain: AAGVIQSPRHLIKEKRETATLKCYPIPRHDTVYWYQQGPGQDPQFLISFYEKMQSDKGSIPDRFSAQQFSDYHSELNMSSLELGDSALYFCASSRGGTIMNTEAFFGQGTRLTVV.